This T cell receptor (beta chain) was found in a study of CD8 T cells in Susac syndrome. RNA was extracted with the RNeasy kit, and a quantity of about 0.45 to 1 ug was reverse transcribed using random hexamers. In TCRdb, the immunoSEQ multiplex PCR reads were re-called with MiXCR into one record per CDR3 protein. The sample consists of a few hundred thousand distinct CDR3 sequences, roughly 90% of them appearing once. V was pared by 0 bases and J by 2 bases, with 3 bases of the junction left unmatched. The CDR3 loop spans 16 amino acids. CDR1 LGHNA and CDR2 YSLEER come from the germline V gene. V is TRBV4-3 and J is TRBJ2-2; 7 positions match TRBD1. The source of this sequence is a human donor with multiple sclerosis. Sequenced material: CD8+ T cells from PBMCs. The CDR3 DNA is TGCGCCAGCAGCCAAGAACACAGGGGTAACACCGGGGAGCTGTTTTTT. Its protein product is CASSQEHRGNTGELFF.